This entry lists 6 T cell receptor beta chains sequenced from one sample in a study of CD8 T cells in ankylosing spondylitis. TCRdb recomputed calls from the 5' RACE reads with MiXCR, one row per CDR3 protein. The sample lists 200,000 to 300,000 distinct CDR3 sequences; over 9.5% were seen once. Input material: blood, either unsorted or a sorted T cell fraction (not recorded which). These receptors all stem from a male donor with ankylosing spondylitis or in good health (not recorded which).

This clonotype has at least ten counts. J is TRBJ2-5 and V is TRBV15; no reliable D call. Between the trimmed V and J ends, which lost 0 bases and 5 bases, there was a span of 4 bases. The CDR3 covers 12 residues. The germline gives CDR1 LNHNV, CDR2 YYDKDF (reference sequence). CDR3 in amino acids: CATSRDVETQYF. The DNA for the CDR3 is TGTGCCACCAGCAGAGATGTGGAGACCCAGTACTTC.

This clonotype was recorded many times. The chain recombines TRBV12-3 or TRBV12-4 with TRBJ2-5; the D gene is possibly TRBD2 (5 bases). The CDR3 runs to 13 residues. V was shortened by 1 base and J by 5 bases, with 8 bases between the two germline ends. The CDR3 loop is CASSLGTRETQYF. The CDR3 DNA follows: TGTGCCAGCAGTTTAGGGACTCGGGAGACCCAGTACTTC.

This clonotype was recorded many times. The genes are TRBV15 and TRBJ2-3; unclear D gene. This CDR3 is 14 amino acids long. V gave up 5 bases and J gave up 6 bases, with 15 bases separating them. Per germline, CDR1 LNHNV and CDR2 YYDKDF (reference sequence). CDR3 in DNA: TGTGCCACCAGCGATAGAACGGAGCGTGATACGCAGTATTTT. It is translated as CATSDRTERDTQYF. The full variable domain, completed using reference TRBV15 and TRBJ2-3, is DAMVIQNPRYQVTQFGKPVTLSCSQTLNHNVMYWYQQKSSQAPKLLFHYYDKDFNNEADTPDNFQSRRPNTSFCFLDIRSPGLGDTAMYLCATSDRTERDTQYFGPGTRLTVL.

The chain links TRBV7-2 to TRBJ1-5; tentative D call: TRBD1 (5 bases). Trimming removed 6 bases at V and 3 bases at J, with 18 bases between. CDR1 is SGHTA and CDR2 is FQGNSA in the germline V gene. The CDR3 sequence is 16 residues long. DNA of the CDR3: TGTGCCAGCAGTCCAAATGCCGGGACTAACAATCAGCCCCAGCATTTT. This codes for CASSPNAGTNNQPQHF.

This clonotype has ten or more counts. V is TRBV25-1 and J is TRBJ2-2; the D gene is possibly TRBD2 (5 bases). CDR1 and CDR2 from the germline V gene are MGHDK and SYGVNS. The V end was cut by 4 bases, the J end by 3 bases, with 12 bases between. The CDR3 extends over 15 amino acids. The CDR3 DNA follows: TGTGCCAGCAGTGCCCCCCGAGGGCACACCGGGGAGCTGTTTTTT. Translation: CASSAPRGHTGELFF.

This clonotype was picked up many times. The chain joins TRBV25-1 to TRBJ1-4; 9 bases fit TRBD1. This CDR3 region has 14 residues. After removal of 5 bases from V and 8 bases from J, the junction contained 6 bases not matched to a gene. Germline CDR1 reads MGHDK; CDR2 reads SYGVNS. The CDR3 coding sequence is TGTGCCAGCAGTCAACAGGGGGCTGGAGAAAAACTGTTTTTT. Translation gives CASSQQGAGEKLFF.